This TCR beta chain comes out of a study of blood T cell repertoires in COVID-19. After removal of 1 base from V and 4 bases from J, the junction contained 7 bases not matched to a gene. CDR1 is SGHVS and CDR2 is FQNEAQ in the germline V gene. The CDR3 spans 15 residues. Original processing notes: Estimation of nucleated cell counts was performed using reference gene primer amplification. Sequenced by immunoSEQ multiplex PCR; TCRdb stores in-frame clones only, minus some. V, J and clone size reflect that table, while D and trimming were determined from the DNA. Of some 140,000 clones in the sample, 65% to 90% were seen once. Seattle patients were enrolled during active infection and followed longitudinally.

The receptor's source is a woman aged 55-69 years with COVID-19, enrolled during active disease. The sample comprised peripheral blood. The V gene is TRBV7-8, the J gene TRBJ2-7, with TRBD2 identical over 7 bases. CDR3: CASSLGARGVYEQYV. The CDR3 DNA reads TGTGCCAGCAGCTTAGGGGCTCGGGGGGTATACGAGCAGTACGTC.